This T cell receptor beta chain was observed in a study of blood T cell repertoires in COVID-19. Germline V gene lookup returns CDR1 LGHNT and CDR2 FRNRAP. This CDR3 spans 17 amino acids. Trimming at V came to 3 bases and at J to 2 bases, leaving 12 bases not matched to a gene. The protocol was immunoSEQ multiplex PCR, while the TCRdb copy is restricted to in-frame clones and leaves out a portion. The data show some 400,000 clones, with over 85% seen just once and 1.5% to 2% held by the top ten. The chain is built from TRBV12-5 and TRBJ2-5, with TRBD1 matching over 7 bases. The source is a woman in her twenties or thirties who had recovered from COVID-19. What was sequenced was PBMCs or T cells enriched from blood (not recorded which). The DNA of the CDR3 is TGTGCTAGTGGTTTCCCTGACAGGGCGCTCCTTCAAGAGACCCAGTACTTC. Its translation is CASGFPDRALLQETQYF. The complete variable domain, with remaining parts taken from reference TRBV12-5 and TRBJ2-5, reads DARVTQTPRHKVTEMGQEVTMRCQPILGHNTVFWYRQTMMQGLELLAYFRNRAPLDDSGMPKDRFSAEMPDATLATLKIQPSEPRDSAVYFCASGFPDRALLQETQYFGPGTRLLVL.